This entry lists 20 T cell receptor beta chains sequenced from one sample in a study of vaccination effects on CD4 cells after COVID-19. Clones were sequenced by immunoSEQ multiplex PCR, and TCRdb holds only the in-frame ones, with some missing. Among over 30,000 clones listed, under 75% were seen once. The ViraFEST assay expanded antigen-specific CD4+ T cells with viral peptide pools before sequencing. Culturing for roughly 9 days preceded CD4+ T cell isolation. Negative nucleocapsid antibody tests before and after vaccination confirmed no previous SARS-CoV-2 infection. The antigens of these receptors remain unknown. The material was CD4+ T cells from PBMCs cultured with SARS-CoV-2 spike peptides, obtained before COVID-19 vaccination. These TCRs come from a human donor who received a COVID-19 vaccine.

V usage is TRBV19 and J usage is TRBJ1-5; TRBD1 might be the D (6 bases). V lost 6 bases, J lost 4 bases, and 22 bases lay in between. The CDR3 consists of 17 residues. The germline V gene has CDR1 LNHDA and CDR2 SQIVND (reference sequence). DNA for the CDR3: TGTGCCAGTAGGGCCAAGGGGGAACGGGTGGTAAATCAGCCCCAGCATTTT. Translated, it gives CASRAKGERVVNQPQHF.

This sequence joins TRBV25-1 and TRBJ2-7; no definite D call. This CDR3 is built from 14 residues. Germline assignment: CDR1 MGHDK and CDR2 SYGVNS. The V end was cut by 1 base, the J end by 4 bases, with 11 bases between. The CDR3 region is CASSESGRLYEQYF. Written as DNA, the CDR3 is TGTGCCAGCAGTGAATCAGGCAGGCTATACGAGCAGTACTTC.

This clone was seen just once. This chain uses TRBV5-1 with TRBJ2-5; tentative D call: TRBD1 (5 bases). This CDR3 is 14 amino acids long. V lost 0 bases to trimming and J lost 2 bases, with 8 bases between them. Germline V gene sequence: CDR1 SGHRS, CDR2 YFSETQ. DNA for the CDR3: TGCGCCAGCAGCTTGGGGGCAGGGCAAGAGACCCAGTACTTC. It specifies CASSLGAGQETQYF.

The chain's CDR3 is CASSQAGFGGGYGYTF. As DNA, the CDR3 is TGTGCCAGCAGCCAAGCCGGGTTCGGGGGCGGCTATGGCTACACCTTC. The chain uses TRBV14 and TRBJ1-2; the D gene is possibly TRBD1 (6 bases). The CDR3 runs 16 residues. Trimming pared 1 base from V and 4 bases from J, leaving 16 bases between. CDR1 SGHDN and CDR2 FVKESK come from the germline V gene.

V and J are TRBV9 and TRBJ2-2, with D perhaps TRBD1 or TRBD2 (6 bases each). The V end was cut by 0 bases, the J end by 0 bases, with 15 bases between. CDR1 is SGDLS, CDR2 YYNGEE, per germline. This CDR3 has 18 amino acids. The CDR3, as DNA: TGTGCCAGCAGCGTAGAGTTAGGGGGGCACCCGAACACCGGGGAGCTGTTTTTT. Its translation: CASSVELGGHPNTGELFF.

The rearrangement joins TRBV28 to TRBJ2-3; the D is unclear. The CDR3 is made up of 13 amino acids. Germline CDR1 is MDHEN and CDR2 is SYDVKM. With 1 base removed from V and 8 bases from J, the gap between germline ends came to 10 bases. This CDR3 is CASSLSPLGTQYF. The CDR3 DNA follows: TGTGCCAGCAGTTTATCGCCCCTGGGTACGCAGTATTTT.

The DNA for the CDR3 is TGTGCCAGCAGTCGACTGAGCTACGAGCAGTACTTC. This sequence encodes CASSRLSYEQYF. The chain uses TRBV12-3 or TRBV12-4 and TRBJ2-5; D gene uncertain. The J call may be in error: the DNA end matches TRBJ2-7 better. The CDR3 has 12 amino acids.

J is TRBJ2-7 and V is TRBV27, with a possible D match to TRBD1 (6 bases). The CDR3 spans 15 residues. The germline V gene has CDR1 MNHEY and CDR2 SMNVEV (reference sequence). Trimming removed 4 bases at V and 0 bases at J, with 13 bases between. The CDR3 sequence: CASSYRRDTSYEQYF. In DNA, the CDR3 is TGTGCCAGCAGTTACCGCCGGGACACCTCCTACGAGCAGTACTTC.

In its sample, this clone was seen once. This chain joins TRBV7-8 and TRBJ1-5, with 9 bases matching TRBD1. This CDR3 is built from 16 residues. V trimming: 1 base; J trimming: 6 bases; junction bases outside the gene matches: 7. CDR1 SGHVS and CDR2 FQNEAQ come from the germline V gene. The CDR3: CASSLGRTGDGQPQHF. The CDR3 DNA sequence: TGTGCCAGCAGCTTAGGCAGGACAGGGGACGGTCAGCCCCAGCATTTT.

The table lists this clone with a count of one. The chain combines TRBV6-5 with TRBJ2-2, with D uncertain. V lost 9 bases, J lost 0 bases, and 8 bases lay in between. The CDR3 is 13 amino acids. In germline, CDR1 is MNHEY, CDR2 SVGAGI. CDR3 sequence (DNA): TGTGCCAGTAGGATCCCGAACACCGGGGAGCTGTTTTTT. It codes for CASRIPNTGELFF.

There are a few counts of this clone. The gene calls are TRBV10-3 and TRBJ1-2; D is unclear. The germline V and J ends were trimmed by 3 bases and 5 bases, with 4 bases remaining between them. The germline V gene encodes CDR1 ENHRY and CDR2 SYGVKD. This CDR3 is built from 11 residues. CDR3: CAISEQYGYTF. The DNA for the CDR3 is TGTGCCATCAGTGAACAGTATGGCTACACCTTC.

This clone is a singleton in its sample. J is TRBJ1-2 and V is TRBV28, with D tentatively TRBD1 (5 bases). The germline V gene has CDR1 MDHEN and CDR2 SYDVKM. The V gene lost 4 bases and the J gene lost 1 base, with 16 bases spanning the gap. The CDR3 has 16 residues. CDR3 DNA sequence: TGTGCCAGCAGTTCCTCGTGGGGGGTCTTTAACTATGGCTACACCTTC. It codes for CASSSSWGVFNYGYTF.

CDR3 sequence (DNA): TGCGCCAGCAGCCAAGATCTCAGGGGCGGCAATCAGCCCCAGCATTTT. It specifies CASSQDLRGGNQPQHF. V and J are TRBV4-3 and TRBJ1-5; tentatively, D is TRBD1 (6 bases). V was clipped by 0 bases and J by 2 bases, with 11 bases between them. Germline V gene lookup returns CDR1 LGHNA and CDR2 YSLEER. The CDR3 spans 16 residues.

The chain uses TRBV13 and TRBJ2-5; perhaps TRBD1 as D (8 bases). From germline, CDR1 is PRHDT and CDR2 FYEKMQ (reference sequence). Trimming left V 5 bases short and J 2 bases short, with 24 bases between. This CDR3 region has 18 residues. The CDR3 region has the DNA TGTGCCAGCAGCGCAGGGCACAGGGGGGGCGTGGGGCAAGAGACCCAGTACTTC. Its translation is CASSAGHRGGVGQETQYF.

This chain connects TRBV6-5 to TRBJ1-4; D perhaps matches TRBD1 (5 bases). Looked up from germline, CDR1 is MNHEY and CDR2 is SVGAGI. The CDR3 consists of 15 residues. The V end was cut by 6 bases, the J end by 10 bases, with 21 bases between. CDR3: CASSPWGTGLGKLFF. CDR3 nucleotide sequence: TGTGCCAGCAGCCCCTGGGGGACCGGACTCGGAAAACTGTTTTTT.

The chain joins TRBV30 to TRBJ1-1; 11 bases agree with TRBD1. Trimming took 3 bases from V and 5 from J; bases not matched to a gene: 8. This CDR3 region has 15 residues. From germline, CDR1 is GTSNPN and CDR2 SVGIG (reference sequence). CDR3 loop: CAWSGTGGFVTEAFF. The CDR3 DNA reads as TGTGCCTGGAGCGGGACAGGGGGGTTCGTGACTGAAGCTTTCTTT.

The sample holds a few counts of this clone. Written as DNA, the CDR3 is TGTGCCAGCAGAACCCGGGACAGGGGTTCTGGAAACACCATATATTTT. Its translation is CASRTRDRGSGNTIYF. The rearrangement links TRBV2 to TRBJ1-3, with TRBD1 matching over 10 bases. Germline CDR1 is SNHLY and CDR2 is FYNNEI. This CDR3 region has 16 residues. V lost 6 bases to trimming and J lost 1 base; unmatched junction nucleotides: 6.

The chain uses TRBV6-1 and TRBJ2-7; TRBD1 agrees at 7 bases. V was clipped by 1 base and J by 3 bases; unmatched bases: 12. The germline V gene has CDR1 MNHNS and CDR2 SASEGT. This CDR3 is built from 17 residues. DNA of the CDR3: TGTGCCAGCAGTGAAGGAGAGGGGACAGAAGCCTACTACGAGCAGTACTTC. As protein: CASSEGEGTEAYYEQYF.

This chain joins TRBV4-1 and TRBJ1-1; a possible D gene is TRBD1 (6 bases). The CDR3 is made up of 14 amino acids. CDR1 is MGHRA, CDR2 YSYEKL, per germline. Trimming shortened V by 0 bases and J by 9 bases, and 14 bases separated the two germline ends. The CDR3 region is CASSQDGWGRKAFF. CDR3 in DNA: TGCGCCAGCAGCCAAGATGGATGGGGGCGTAAAGCTTTCTTT.

The chain recombines TRBV18 with TRBJ2-7; TRBD1 matches 9 bases. The germline V gene has CDR1 KGHSH and CDR2 LQKENI. The junction had 3 bases not matched to a gene; V was cut back by 1 base and J by 2 bases. This CDR3 has 15 residues. This CDR3 reads CASSPRTGDPYEQYF. DNA for the CDR3: TGTGCCAGCTCACCACGGACAGGGGACCCCTACGAGCAGTACTTC.